This section outlines one T cell receptor (beta chain) sequence together with its context. Antigen: not known. In the PCR, 60 Vbeta and 13 Jbeta primers were used. Produced via immunoSEQ multiplex PCR; TCRdb's table is partial and in-frame only. The sample has 95,000 to 150,000 clones; roughly 10% are singletons. The data originate from a study of cytomegalovirus exposure and HLA in healthy donors. Study observations and caveats: Later analysis demonstrated an association between a missense DCLRE1C variant and TCR beta V- and J-gene trimming.

Sequencing input: PBMCs. This sequence was found in a woman between 18 and 29 years old in good health and CMV-seropositive.

The CDR3 DNA sequence: TGTGCCAGCATCCCACAGGGACAGGGAGGGGGCTACACCTTC. Amino acid sequence: CASIPQGQGGGYTF. The chain employs TRBV28 and TRBJ1-2, with 9 bases lining up with TRBD1. The V and J ends lost 7 bases and 8 bases, in that order; junction bases with no gene match: 11. This CDR3 has 14 amino acids. Germline V gene sequence: CDR1 MDHEN, CDR2 SYDVKM.